The clone carrying this T cell receptor beta chain was counted a single time. Method: immunoSEQ multiplex PCR; TCRdb's copy keeps in-frame clones and lacks some. The repertoire holds over 450,000 clones, with 78% as singletons. The sample is drawn from a study of shared T cell receptors in the human thymus. CDR1 MGHRA and CDR2 YSYEKL come from the germline V gene. The CDR3 loop spans 15 amino acids. The J segment lost 2 bases and the V segment lost 4 bases, leaving 5 bases of the junction unmatched. These data were likewise used in another study, on human thymus T cells. In that study: Resections that were taken during corrective heart surgery supplied the thymus tissue.

This receptor was taken from a boy younger than two with a congenital heart defect. The sequenced material came from thymocytes. The V gene is TRBV4-1, the J gene TRBJ2-7, with 10 bases fitting TRBD1. This CDR3 reads CASSRRQGAPYEQYF. The CDR3 DNA sequence: TGCGCCAGCAGCCGGAGACAGGGGGCTCCCTACGAGCAGTACTTC.